Shown below are 28 T cell receptor beta chains from a single sample sequenced in a study of cytotoxic CD8 clonotypes in ibrutinib-treated CLL. Profiling relied on immunoSEQ multiplex PCR, and the TCRdb table lists in-frame clones only, not all of them. The sample has about 50,000 clones; approximately 71% are singletons. The sequences come from PBMCs, collected after 12 months of ibrutinib treatment. The receptor source for this set is a human donor with chronic lymphocytic leukemia.

The chain uses TRBV4-1 and TRBJ2-1; a possible D gene is TRBD1 (6 bases). Germline lookup yields CDR1 MGHRA and CDR2 YSYEKL. The CDR3 runs to 14 residues. With 4 bases removed from V and 7 bases from J, the gap between germline ends came to 14 bases. CDR3 sequence reads: CASSPGDGLNEQFF. The DNA for the CDR3 is TGCGCCAGCAGCCCAGGGGACGGACTTAATGAGCAGTTCTTC.

The chain recombines TRBV7-9 with TRBJ2-6, with D possibly being TRBD2 (5 bases). The CDR3 spans 18 residues. Deletions cut 3 bases from V and 0 bases from J, with 15 bases between. Germline loops: CDR1 SEHNR, CDR2 FQNEAQ (reference sequence). CDR3 amino acids: CASSFGRTAGSGANVLTF. The CDR3 DNA reads as TGTGCCAGCAGCTTTGGTAGGACGGCGGGCTCTGGGGCCAACGTCCTGACTTTC.

The CDR3 nucleotides read TGTGCCAGCAGTAAGACAGGGTTGAATCAGCCCCAGCATTTT. It yields the protein CASSKTGLNQPQHF. The rearrangement links TRBV28 to TRBJ1-5, with TRBD1 identical over 7 bases. CDR3 length: 14 residues. Germline V lookup: CDR1 MDHEN, CDR2 SYDVKM. The V and J ends lost 5 bases and 4 bases, in that order; junction bases with no gene match: 5.

The sample holds a few counts of this clone. This chain connects TRBV5-4 to TRBJ2-3; a possible D gene is TRBD2 (6 bases). Trimming pared 3 bases from V and 4 bases from J, leaving 15 bases between. Germline assignment: CDR1 SGHNT and CDR2 YYREEE (reference sequence). The CDR3 has 15 residues. The CDR3 DNA is TGTGCCAGCAGCTCCGGGACTTGGGGGGCAGATACGCAGTATTTT. Amino acid sequence: CASSSGTWGADTQYF.

The CDR3 coding sequence is TGTGCCAGCAGTTTCTTTAGGGCCCCCATACCCACCGGGGAGCTGTTTTTT. Protein sequence: CASSFFRAPIPTGELFF. The chain couples TRBV27 to TRBJ2-2; no clear D. V dropped 3 bases and J dropped 4 bases, with 18 bases sitting between them. In germline, CDR1 is MNHEY, CDR2 SMNVEV (reference sequence). The CDR3 has 17 residues.

This chain connects TRBV6-5 to TRBJ2-7; 10 bases are shared with TRBD1. CDR3 length equals 15 residues. With 6 bases clipped from V and 2 bases from J, the junction kept 7 bases outside the gene matches. CDR1 and CDR2 (germline): MNHEY, SVGAGI. CDR3: CASRNTGTGAYEQYF. The CDR3 nucleotides are TGTGCCAGCAGAAATACCGGGACAGGGGCCTACGAGCAGTACTTC.

CDR3 loop: CASSLGQGPGELFF. In nucleotides, the CDR3 is TGCGCCAGCAGCTTGGGACAGGGGCCCGGGGAGCTGTTTTTT. The chain has TRBV5-1 and TRBJ2-2; 8 bases align to TRBD1. This CDR3 has 14 amino acids. Germline loops: CDR1 SGHRS, CDR2 YFSETQ. V shed 0 bases, J shed 6 bases, and the junction held 1 base outside the gene matches.

This chain uses TRBV30 with TRBJ1-2; D is ambiguous. CDR3 length: 13 residues. In germline, CDR1 is GTSNPN, CDR2 SVGIG (reference sequence). CDR3 amino acids: CASRRFIHYGYTF. The CDR3 DNA reads TGTGCTTCGAGAAGGTTCATCCACTATGGCTACACCTTC.

This clone was counted between two and nine times. J is TRBJ2-2 and V is TRBV19; 7 bases fit TRBD2. The CDR3 sequence is 16 residues long. After removal of 3 bases from V and 3 bases from J, the junction contained 7 bases not matched to a gene. Germline CDR1 LNHDA, CDR2 SQIVND (reference sequence). CDR3 residues: CASSIWGGVDTGELFF. For the CDR3, the DNA is TGTGCCAGTAGTATTTGGGGGGGAGTAGACACCGGGGAGCTGTTTTTT.

This chain connects TRBV30 to TRBJ1-1, with a tentative D call TRBD1 (5 bases). V lost 3 bases, J lost 8 bases, and 13 bases lay in between. Germline V gives CDR1 GTSNPN, CDR2 SVGIG (reference sequence). The CDR3 totals 12 residues. CDR3 loop: CAWRRGVKEAFF. The DNA of the CDR3 is TGTGCCTGGAGGCGGGGGGTCAAAGAAGCTTTCTTT.

The rearrangement uses TRBV19 and TRBJ2-3; 7 bases map to TRBD2. The CDR3 is 14 amino acids. V lost 4 bases and J lost 0; bases outside the gene matches: 1. Germline values: CDR1 LNHDA, CDR2 SQIVND (reference sequence). CDR3: CASSSGSSTDTQYF. In DNA, the CDR3 is TGTGCCAGTAGTAGCGGGAGTAGCACAGATACGCAGTATTTT.

The chain joins TRBV6-5 to TRBJ1-5; D is uncertain. Trimming shortened V by 4 bases and J by 7 bases, and 11 bases separated the two germline ends. Germline CDR1 reads MNHEY; CDR2 reads SVGAGI. CDR3 length: 13 residues. DNA of the CDR3: TGTGCCAGCAGTTCTTGGGAATCCCAGCCCCAGCATTTT. Its translation is CASSSWESQPQHF.

The V call is TRBV21-1, the J call TRBJ2-7; TRBD1 is the table's D call and was not checked against the DNA. TRBV21-1 is given as a pseudogene. This CDR3 comprises 15 residues. The CDR3: CASNTTDPCSYEQYF. CDR3 sequence (DNA): TGTGCCAGCAATACGACAGACCCCTGCTCCTACGAGCAGTACTTC.

V usage is TRBV7-2 and J usage is TRBJ1-2; 9 positions match TRBD1. The CDR3 extends over 12 amino acids. Looked up from germline, CDR1 is SGHTA and CDR2 is FQGNSA. V lost 5 bases and J lost 10; bases outside the gene matches: 5. The CDR3 DNA is TGTGCCAGCAGCCCTAGGACAGGGGACTACACCTTC. This codes for CASSPRTGDYTF. The variable domain in full, completed from reference TRBV7-2 and TRBJ1-2, reads GAGVSQSPSNKVTEKGKDVELRCDPISGHTALYWYRQSLGQGLEFLIYFQGNSAPDKSGLPSDRFSAERTGGSVSTLTIQRTQQEDSAVYLCASSPRTGDYTFGSGTRLTVV.

This clone was observed a single time. The J gene is TRBJ1-1, the V gene TRBV4-2; a weak D match, TRBD1 (6 bases). CDR3 length: 13 residues. The ends were cut back, 6 bases at V and 5 bases at J, with 13 bases in the middle. Looked up from germline, CDR1 is LGHNA and CDR2 is YNFKEQ. CDR3 bases: TGTGCCAGCAGTAACAGGGTTGAGACTGAAGCTTTCTTT. This translates into CASSNRVETEAFF.

The rearrangement uses TRBV11-3 and TRBJ2-1; weak D call: TRBD1 (5 bases). V was shortened by 0 bases and J by 5 bases, with 11 bases between the two germline ends. CDR1 and CDR2 from the germline V gene are SGHNT and YENEEA. CDR3 length: 15 residues. CDR3 residues: CASSLDRVPNNEQFF. CDR3 nucleotide sequence: TGTGCCAGCAGCTTAGACAGGGTCCCTAACAATGAGCAGTTCTTC.

This clone turned up a few times. The DNA for the CDR3 is TGTGCCAGCAGTGAAGGACAGGGGTATGGCTACACCTTC. Amino acid sequence: CASSEGQGYGYTF. The rearrangement joins TRBV2 to TRBJ1-2; TRBD1 matches 8 bases. CDR3 length: 13 amino acids. Trimming removed 1 base from V and 5 bases from J; junction bases left unmatched: 0. The V gene's germline CDR1 is SNHLY and CDR2 FYNNEI. The whole variable domain, remainder taken from reference TRBV2 and TRBJ1-2, is EPEVTQTPSHQVTQMGQEVILRCVPISNHLYFYWYRQILGQKVEFLVSFYNNEISEKSEIFDDQFSVERPDGSNFTLKIRSTKLEDSAMYFCASSEGQGYGYTFGSGTRLTVV.

V and J are TRBV7-2 and TRBJ2-7; D may be TRBD1 (6 bases). The germline gives CDR1 SGHTA, CDR2 FQGNSA. The V end was cut by 6 bases, the J end by 6 bases, with 24 bases between. This CDR3 has 16 residues. The DNA for the CDR3 is TGTGCCAGCAGGTTCGTGGCCCCAGGGGCAAGCACCGAGCAGTACTTC. It is translated as CASRFVAPGASTEQYF.

This clone was counted only a few times. The chain joins TRBV6-1 to TRBJ2-1; tentatively, D is TRBD1 or TRBD2 (5 bases each). Trimming cost V 8 bases and J 12 bases, with 20 bases left between them. From germline, CDR1 is MNHNS and CDR2 SASEGT. The CDR3 runs 13 residues. As DNA, the CDR3 is TGTGCCAGCGCTAGTTCTCCATCCGGGACGCAGTTCTTC. It specifies CASASSPSGTQFF.

The chain is built from TRBV29-1 and TRBJ2-1, with D unresolved. V shed 4 bases and J shed 7 bases, with 11 bases lying between them. The CDR3 covers 12 residues. Germline assignment: CDR1 SQVTM and CDR2 ANQGSEA. The CDR3 reads CSVVARVNEQFF. The CDR3 DNA reads TGCAGCGTTGTGGCCAGAGTGAATGAGCAGTTCTTC.

The CDR3 region has the DNA TGCGCCAGCAGCTTGACAGCGGGAGTCCTCTCCTACGAGCAGTACTTC. Residues: CASSLTAGVLSYEQYF. The chain recombines TRBV5-1 with TRBJ2-7, with 8 bases aligning to TRBD2. The CDR3 covers 16 residues. From germline, CDR1 is SGHRS and CDR2 YFSETQ. V lost 1 base to trimming and J lost 0 bases; unmatched junction nucleotides: 6.

The chain combines TRBV15 with TRBJ2-1; D gene uncertain. Germline V gene data show CDR1 as LNHNV and CDR2 as YYDKDF (reference sequence). The CDR3 runs to 11 residues. V was trimmed by 5 bases and J by 1 base, leaving 0 bases between them. The CDR3 coding sequence is TGTGCCACCAGCTCCTACAATGAGCAGTTCTTC. Translating it yields CATSSYNEQFF. The whole variable domain, remainder taken from reference TRBV15 and TRBJ2-1, is DAMVIQNPRYQVTQFGKPVTLSCSQTLNHNVMYWYQQKSSQAPKLLFHYYDKDFNNEADTPDNFQSRRPNTSFCFLDIRSPGLGDTAMYLCATSSYNEQFFGPGTRLTVL.

The genes are TRBV27 and TRBJ2-7; the D gene is possibly TRBD1 (6 bases). Germline loops: CDR1 MNHEY, CDR2 SMNVEV (reference sequence). Trimming shortened V by 8 bases and J by 5 bases, and 13 bases separated the two germline ends. The CDR3 sequence is 12 residues long. The CDR3 nucleotides are TGTGCCAGCTCAGGGGTTCGGGACGAGCAGTACTTC. Translation: CASSGVRDEQYF.

This clone was seen more than once but under ten times. This chain links TRBV27 with TRBJ1-3, with TRBD1 as a possible D gene (6 bases). The CDR3 loop spans 16 amino acids. Germline V lookup: CDR1 MNHEY, CDR2 SMNVEV (reference sequence). V gave up 5 bases and J gave up 4 bases, with 18 bases separating them. The CDR3 region has the DNA TGTGCCAGCAGTCCCGGGACACGCCAGTCCGGAAACACCATATATTTT. Translation: CASSPGTRQSGNTIYF.

The chain is built from TRBV7-8 and TRBJ2-7, with D maybe TRBD2 (5 bases). Germline CDR1 and CDR2: SGHVS and FQNEAQ. V lost 1 base to trimming and J lost 4 bases, with 8 bases between them. There are 13 residues in the CDR3. The CDR3 bases are TGTGCCAGCAGCTTAGGAGGGAATTACGAGCAGTACTTC. This translates into CASSLGGNYEQYF.

The chain has TRBV11-3 and TRBJ2-7; perhaps TRBD2 as D (5 bases). There are 13 residues in the CDR3. The V gene lost 5 bases and the J gene lost 1 base, with 9 bases spanning the gap. CDR1 is SGHNT, CDR2 YENEEA, per germline. For the CDR3, the DNA is TGTGCCAGCAGCGTCAGCGGTTCCTACGAGCAGTACTTC. Protein: CASSVSGSYEQYF.

This chain links TRBV7-3 with TRBJ2-1; weak D call: TRBD1 (5 bases). Per germline, CDR1 SGHTA and CDR2 FQGTGA. The CDR3 is made up of 16 amino acids. V was clipped by 3 bases and J by 3 bases, with 15 bases between them. The chain's CDR3 is CASSLQGGALYNEQFF. As DNA, the CDR3 is TGTGCCAGCAGCTTGCAGGGCGGAGCCCTCTACAATGAGCAGTTCTTC.

This chain joins TRBV6-1 and TRBJ1-1; TRBD1 might be the D (5 bases). Trimming pared 4 bases from V and 6 bases from J, leaving 15 bases between. The CDR3 is 14 amino acids. Germline CDR1 reads MNHNS; CDR2 reads SASEGT. DNA for the CDR3: TGTGCCAGCAGTGGGGACCCCCCAGGGTCTGAAGCTTTCTTT. Its translation: CASSGDPPGSEAFF.